Each of the 14 T cell receptor beta chains below was sequenced from the same sample in a study of CD4 and CD8 cells across lung adenocarcinoma regions. One entry per CDR3 protein results from TCRdb running MiXCR on the PCR reads. The profile covers 20,000 to 25,000 distinct CDR3 sequences, with over 40% appearing a single time and about a fifth taken by the ten largest. Sequencing was performed on CD4+ T cells from the center of a lung tumor. All receptors come from a male donor with lung adenocarcinoma. The CD4 and CD8 labels of this study may be unreliable.

This clonotype has only one observation. Compared with germline, one end of the junction differs, possibly owing to a read error. In nucleotides, the CDR3 is TGTGCCATCAGTCCGGGCCGAGGGGGCTGTGACAAAGATACCCAGTACTTC. Protein sequence: CAISPGRGGCDKDTQYF. This sequence joins TRBV27 and TRBJ2-3, with 7 bases that match TRBD1. Matching the DNA end better, TRBJ2-5 makes the J call doubtful. This CDR3 is 17 amino acids long. From germline, CDR1 is MNHEY and CDR2 SMNVEV (reference sequence).

V and J are TRBV27 and TRBJ2-4; D is possibly TRBD1 (5 bases). The CDR3 totals 13 residues. V dropped 9 bases and J dropped 4 bases, with 13 bases sitting between them. The V gene's germline CDR1 is MNHEY and CDR2 SMNVEV (reference sequence). The CDR3 DNA is TGTGCCAGGGGGCTGAGAGAGAAAAACATTCAGTACTTC. It encodes CARGLREKNIQYF.

As for this clonotype: Just one base apart from a much larger clone, this may be a read error. The chain links TRBV6-5 to TRBJ2-1; TRBD1 matches 11 bases. The CDR3 runs to 17 residues. Germline trimming cut 0 bases from V and 10 bases from J; bases unmatched to any gene: 11. The germline V gene encodes CDR1 MNHEY and CDR2 SVGAGI. CDR3: CASSYSRTGGPIYEQFF. Here the CDR3 DNA reads TGTGCCAGCAGTTACTCAAGGACAGGGGGCCCCATTTACGAGCAGTTCTTC.

At least ten counts were recorded for this clonotype. A much larger clone lies a single base off, so this may be a read error. J is TRBJ2-1 and V is TRBV6-5; no definite D call. The assigned J gene may be wrong: the sequence end matches TRBJ2-7 better. Germline V gene sequence: CDR1 MNHEY, CDR2 SVGAGI. The CDR3 extends over 15 amino acids. The CDR3 reads CASSYSAAVANEQYF. CDR3 nucleotides: TGTGCCAGCAGTTACTCGGCGGCGGTGGCCAATGAGCAGTACTTC.

V is TRBV6-1 and J is TRBJ2-4; 7 bases match TRBD2. The CDR3 loop spans 15 amino acids. The germline V gene has CDR1 MNHNS and CDR2 SASEGT. The V and J ends lost 11 bases and 13 bases, in that order; junction bases with no gene match: 23. This CDR3 is CARGGGERATDTQYF. The CDR3, as DNA: TGTGCCCGCGGTGGGGGGGAGAGGGCCACAGACACGCAGTACTTC.

Concerning this clonotype itself: One end of the junction fails to match germline, which may point to a read error. The CDR3 DNA reads TGCAGTGCTATCGGACAGGGGGCCTACGAGCAGTACTTT. Its translation is CSAIGQGAYEQYF. The chain has TRBV20-1 and TRBJ2-4; 11 bases are a match to TRBD1. The CDR3 covers 13 residues. Germline V gives CDR1 DFQATT, CDR2 SNEGSKA (reference sequence).

Comment on this clonotype: Mismatch with germline at one junction end may stem from a read error. V is TRBV6-1 and J is TRBJ2-3; no firm D call. The CDR3 totals 15 residues. Germline V gives CDR1 MNHNS, CDR2 SASEGT. In DNA form, the CDR3 reads TGTGCCAGCGGCCTCCAGTCCGTGATTACAGATACGCTGTATTTT. It is translated as CASGLQSVITDTLYF.

This clonotype is medium-sized. V gene TRBV10-3 combines with J gene TRBJ1-2; TRBD1 agrees at 9 bases. CDR3 length: 13 amino acids. Germline CDR1 is ENHRY and CDR2 is SYGVKD. V lost 8 bases and J lost 7; bases outside the gene matches: 8. The CDR3 is CAIRQWDRVGYTF. The CDR3 DNA follows: TGTGCCATCCGACAATGGGACAGGGTTGGCTACACCTTC.

Regarding this clonotype: The germline gene is not matched at one end of the junction; a read error may be the cause. CDR3 loop: CASSFGGAADMQYF. The CDR3 bases are TGTGCCAGCAGTTTCGGCGGAGCCGCAGATATGCAGTATTTC. The chain joins TRBV12-3 or TRBV12-4 to TRBJ2-3, with D unresolved. This CDR3 comprises 14 residues.

This clonotype was seen a single time. The V call is TRBV7-3, the J call TRBJ2-5; a possible D gene is TRBD2 (6 bases). The CDR3 is made up of 16 amino acids. Germline loops: CDR1 SGHTA, CDR2 FQGTGA. The V and J ends lost 5 bases and 11 bases respectively, with 27 bases between them. The CDR3 region has the DNA TGTGCCAGCAGCCCAAATCGGGACTTTAGAGGCAATGAGCAGTACTTC. Amino acid sequence: CASSPNRDFRGNEQYF.

About this clonotype: Relative to the germline gene, one junction end is altered; a read error may explain this. The chain employs TRBV6-5 and TRBJ2-2, with D maybe TRBD2 (6 bases). Germline V CDR1 and CDR2: MNHEY, SVGAGI. The CDR3 runs to 16 residues. CDR3 nucleotide sequence: TGTGCCAGCAGTTGTCAGCTGGCGGGGTGCACCGGGGAGCAGTTTTTT. This codes for CASSCQLAGCTGEQFF.

This clonotype was observed at least ten times. The chain links TRBV7-6 to TRBJ2-7; D not certain. This CDR3 comprises 13 residues. Germline CDR1 SGHVS, CDR2 FNYEAQ. Trimming cost V 5 bases and J 0 bases, with 8 bases left between them. CDR3 sequence: CASSPPNSYEQYF. The CDR3 bases are TGTGCCAGCAGCCCGCCCAACTCCTACGAGCAGTACTTC.

The chain couples TRBV10-1 to TRBJ2-4; D gene ambiguous. CDR1 and CDR2 (germline): WNHNN, SYGVQD (reference sequence). V lost 3 bases, J lost 1 base, and 16 bases lay in between. CDR3 length equals 17 residues. This CDR3 is CASSDGGSMCAKNIQYF. CDR3 DNA sequence: TGCGCCAGCAGTGATGGTGGTAGCATGTGTGCCAAAAACATTCAGTACTTC.

Notes on this clonotype: One junction end does not reproduce the germline sequence, and a read error may be involved. This chain uses TRBV6-1 with TRBJ2-2; no firm D call. Germline CDR1 reads MNHNS; CDR2 reads SASEGT. This CDR3 is 15 amino acids long. In nucleotides, the CDR3 is TGTGCCAGCAGACTCCAGGCTGTAATTCCAGAGGCGCTGTATTTT. Translated: CASRLQAVIPEALYF.